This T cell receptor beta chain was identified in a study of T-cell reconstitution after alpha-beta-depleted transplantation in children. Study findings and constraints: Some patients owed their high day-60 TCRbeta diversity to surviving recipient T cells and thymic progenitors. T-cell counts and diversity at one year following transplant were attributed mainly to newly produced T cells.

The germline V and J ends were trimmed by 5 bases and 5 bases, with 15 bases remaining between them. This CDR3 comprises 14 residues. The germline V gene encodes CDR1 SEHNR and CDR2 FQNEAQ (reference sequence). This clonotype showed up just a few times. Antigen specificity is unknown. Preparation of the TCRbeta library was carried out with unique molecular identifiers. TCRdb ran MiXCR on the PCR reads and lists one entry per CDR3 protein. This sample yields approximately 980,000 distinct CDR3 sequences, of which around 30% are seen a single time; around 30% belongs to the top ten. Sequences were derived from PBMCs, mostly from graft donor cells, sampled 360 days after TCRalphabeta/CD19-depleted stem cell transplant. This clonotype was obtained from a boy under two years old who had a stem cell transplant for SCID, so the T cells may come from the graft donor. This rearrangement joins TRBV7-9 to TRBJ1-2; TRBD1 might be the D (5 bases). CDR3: CASSPRATAYGYTF. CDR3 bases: TGTGCCAGCAGCCCACGCGCGACAGCATATGGCTACACCTTC.